The 25 T cell receptor beta chains below all came from one sample that was sequenced in a study of blood T cell repertoires in COVID-19. Assay: immunoSEQ multiplex PCR; the TCRdb copy retains only in-frame clones and omits some. This table has roughly 50,000 clones, just over 90% appearing once. Sequences were obtained from peripheral blood. These receptors came from a man aged 65 to 85 with acute or convalescent COVID-19.

The J gene is TRBJ1-2, the V gene TRBV5-1; 8 positions agree with TRBD1. This CDR3 is 16 amino acids long. The germline V gene has CDR1 SGHRS and CDR2 YFSETQ. Trimming at V came to 4 bases and at J to 2 bases, leaving 10 bases not matched to a gene. The CDR3, as DNA: TGCGCCAGCAGCCCCGAGCCCTGGACAGGGAACTATGGCTACACCTTC. Translation gives CASSPEPWTGNYGYTF.

This clone was recorded a few times. CDR3 loop: CSASGERAGNEQFF. The CDR3 nucleotides are TGCAGTGCTAGTGGGGAGAGGGCGGGAAATGAGCAGTTCTTC. The chain uses TRBV20-1 and TRBJ2-1, with D perhaps TRBD2 (6 bases). From germline, CDR1 is DFQATT and CDR2 SNEGSKA (reference sequence). The V end was cut by 3 bases, the J end by 7 bases, with 16 bases between. This CDR3 region has 14 residues.

The rearrangement joins TRBV7-9 to TRBJ1-1, with D uncertain. Trimming took off 0 bases at V and 0 bases at J, with 8 bases between the two ends. Germline V gene lookup returns CDR1 SEHNR and CDR2 FQNEAQ (reference sequence). The CDR3 contains 15 residues. The DNA for the CDR3 is TGTGCCAGCAGCTTAGCGAACCAGATGAACACTGAAGCTTTCTTT. Translation gives CASSLANQMNTEAFF.

There are a few counts of this clone. The V and J genes are TRBV19 and TRBJ1-2; possible D gene TRBD1, 5 bases. This CDR3 has 14 amino acids. The ends were cut back, 5 bases at V and 8 bases at J, with 18 bases in the middle. Germline V lookup: CDR1 LNHDA, CDR2 SQIVND (reference sequence). CDR3 nucleotides: TGTGCCAGTAGTCCTTCCCAGACAGCCCGGGGCTACACCTTC. This gives the protein CASSPSQTARGYTF.

This clone is medium-sized by share. The J gene is TRBJ1-2, the V gene TRBV4-3; D perhaps matches TRBD1 (6 bases). The CDR3 runs to 17 residues. Trimming took off 0 bases at V and 4 bases at J, with 18 bases between the two ends. Germline values: CDR1 LGHNA, CDR2 YSLEER. The chain's CDR3 is CASSQDLPQGGGYGYTF. DNA for the CDR3: TGCGCCAGCAGCCAAGATCTTCCACAGGGAGGGGGCTATGGCTACACCTTC.

This chain uses TRBV19 with TRBJ1-1; D unresolved. V was pared by 1 base and J by 7 bases, with 13 bases between. Germline values: CDR1 LNHDA, CDR2 SQIVND (reference sequence). This CDR3 spans 14 amino acids. The CDR3 nucleotides are TGTGCCAGTAGTATAGGGGCAGCCCGGATTGAAGCTTTCTTT. It translates to CASSIGAARIEAFF. The full variable domain, in which reference TRBV19 and TRBJ1-1 provide the parts outside the CDR3, is DGGITQSPKYLFRKEGQNVTLSCEQNLNHDAMYWYRQDPGQGLRLIYYSQIVNDFQKGDIAEGYSVSREKKESFPLTVTSAQKNPTAFYLCASSIGAARIEAFFGQGTRLTVV.

This clone has only one observation. V usage is TRBV6-5 and J usage is TRBJ1-6; D remains ambiguous. Trimming pared 6 bases from V and 9 bases from J, leaving 9 bases between. Germline assignment: CDR1 MNHEY and CDR2 SVGAGI. This CDR3 spans 12 amino acids. The chain's CDR3 is CASRVISSPLHF. The CDR3 coding sequence is TGTGCCAGCAGGGTTATCAGTTCACCCCTCCACTTT.

This clone was recorded once. The J gene is TRBJ1-1, the V gene TRBV19; 8 bases agree with TRBD1. With 4 bases clipped from V and 5 bases from J, the junction kept 6 bases outside the gene matches. Germline V gives CDR1 LNHDA, CDR2 SQIVND (reference sequence). This CDR3 comprises 14 residues. CDR3 loop: CASSRQGTPTEAFF. CDR3 sequence (DNA): TGTGCCAGTAGTAGACAGGGGACACCGACTGAAGCTTTCTTT.

V and J are TRBV10-3 and TRBJ1-4, with 7 bases identical to TRBD1. Trimming at V came to 2 bases and at J to 0 bases, leaving 0 bases not matched to a gene. This CDR3 is built from 15 residues. Germline V gene data show CDR1 as ENHRY and CDR2 as SYGVKD. The CDR3: CAISEGTATNEKLFF. The DNA for the CDR3 is TGTGCCATCAGTGAGGGGACAGCAACTAATGAAAAACTGTTTTTT.

Concerning this clone itself: At one of its ends the junction is not consistent with the germline gene, which may arise from a read error. This chain connects TRBV28 to TRBJ1-2; no clear D gene. The germline gives CDR1 MDHEN, CDR2 SYDVKM. The CDR3 has 9 amino acids. The CDR3 DNA is TGTGCCAGCTATTTCCGAGTTCCCTTC. Translated, it gives CASYFRVPF.

This clone has a single count. This rearrangement joins TRBV7-9 to TRBJ1-4; 8 bases agree with TRBD1. The V segment lost 5 bases and the J segment 7 bases; nucleotides outside the gene matches: 9. In germline, CDR1 is SEHNR, CDR2 FQNEAQ (reference sequence). This CDR3 is 15 amino acids long. The CDR3 loop is CASSNGQGGGEKLFF. The CDR3 DNA is TGTGCCAGCAGCAACGGACAGGGTGGTGGTGAAAAACTGTTTTTT.

J is TRBJ2-1 and V is TRBV30, with D perhaps matching TRBD2 (5 bases). V dropped 0 bases and J dropped 3 bases, with 12 bases sitting between them. The CDR3 is made up of 15 amino acids. Germline V lookup: CDR1 GTSNPN, CDR2 SVGIG (reference sequence). The CDR3 is CAWSVSRRVYNEQFF. CDR3 bases: TGTGCCTGGAGTGTCTCCAGGCGGGTCTACAATGAGCAGTTCTTC.

The chain's CDR3 is CASSRTGSNQPQHF. For the CDR3, the DNA is TGTGCCAGCAGCCGGACAGGATCCAATCAGCCCCAGCATTTT. The chain has TRBV6-2 or TRBV6-3 and TRBJ1-5; TRBD1 matches 7 bases. The CDR3 contains 14 residues. Per germline, CDR1 MNHEY and CDR2 SVGEGT. The ends lost 6 bases at V and 3 bases at J; junction bases unmatched: 5.

The chain couples TRBV5-8 to TRBJ2-5; D remains ambiguous. This CDR3 comprises 14 residues. Germline CDR1 SGHTS, CDR2 YDEGEE. V was clipped by 7 bases and J by 7 bases, with 20 bases between them. CDR3 DNA sequence: TGTGCCAGCGACCACACCGTTCCTAGTGGGACCCAGTACTTC. Translated, it gives CASDHTVPSGTQYF. The full variable domain, its missing parts supplied by reference TRBV5-8 and TRBJ2-5, is EAGVTQSPTHLIKTRGQQATLRCSPISGHTSVYWYQQALGLGLQFLLWYDEGEERNRGNFPPRFSGRQFPNYSSELNVNALELEDSALYLCASDHTVPSGTQYFGPGTRLLVL.

The genes are TRBV19 and TRBJ1-1, with a possible D match to TRBD1 (6 bases). Between the trimmed V and J ends, which lost 2 bases and 4 bases, there was a span of 14 bases. Germline V gene sequence: CDR1 LNHDA, CDR2 SQIVND (reference sequence). The CDR3 consists of 15 residues. CDR3 protein: CASSISHRDGTEAFF. The CDR3 DNA is TGTGCCAGTAGTATATCCCACAGGGACGGCACTGAAGCTTTCTTT.

The DNA of the CDR3 is TGTGCCAGCAGCCCCCTGGGCGGGGAAGCCTACAATGAGCAGTTCTTC. Protein product: CASSPLGGEAYNEQFF. The chain combines TRBV3-1 (or the pseudogene TRBV3-2) with TRBJ2-1; TRBD2 might be the D (6 bases). Germline values: CDR1 LGHDT, CDR2 YNNKEL (reference sequence). The CDR3 contains 16 residues. V was shortened by 4 bases and J by 2 bases, with 15 bases between the two germline ends.

The genes are TRBV19 and TRBJ2-3, with a tentative D call TRBD1 (6 bases). CDR3 size: 14 residues. Germline V gives CDR1 LNHDA, CDR2 SQIVND (reference sequence). Trimming took 9 bases from V and 4 from J, leaving 17 bases between them. CDR3 loop: CASQTGDTADTQYF. Written as DNA, the CDR3 is TGTGCCAGCCAGACCGGGGACACAGCAGATACGCAGTATTTT.

This clone was detected once. This chain links TRBV6-5 with TRBJ2-4; D unresolved. The CDR3 consists of 15 residues. V lost 6 bases and J lost 0, with 12 bases in between. Per the germline V gene, CDR1 is MNHEY and CDR2 is SVGAGI. CDR3 amino acids: CASSQDRSAKNIQYF. In nucleotides, the CDR3 is TGTGCCAGCAGCCAGGATCGGTCAGCCAAAAACATTCAGTACTTC.

The chain recombines TRBV6-5 with TRBJ1-6; TRBD1 might be the D (5 bases). This CDR3 spans 15 amino acids. Looked up from germline, CDR1 is MNHEY and CDR2 is SVGAGI. The V gene lost 6 bases and the J gene lost 6 bases, with 15 bases spanning the gap. Here the CDR3 DNA reads TGTGCCAGCAGGTCCCAGGGTACCGGTAATTCACCCCTCCACTTT. This codes for CASRSQGTGNSPLHF.

For the CDR3, the DNA is TGTGCCAGCAGTACCGAGAGTGGGGGCCGGGCTATGGGCTACACCTTC. Its protein product is CASSTESGGRAMGYTF. This chain uses TRBV7-2 with TRBJ1-2; perhaps TRBD1 as D (6 bases). V was cut by 6 bases and J by 8 bases, with 25 bases left in between. The CDR3 has 16 amino acids. Per germline, CDR1 SGHTA and CDR2 FQGNSA.

The chain recombines TRBV7-3 with TRBJ2-1; perhaps TRBD1 as D (5 bases). V was pared by 5 bases and J by 2 bases, with 16 bases between. The CDR3 has 16 amino acids. Germline CDR1 reads SGHTA; CDR2 reads FQGTGA. CDR3 sequence (DNA): TGTGCCAGCAGCCCTGATGGGGCAAATACCTACAATGAGCAGTTCTTC. Its protein is CASSPDGANTYNEQFF.

V usage is TRBV23-1 and J usage is TRBJ1-5, with D possibly TRBD1 on 6 matching bases. TRBV23-1 is an ORF, and what it does is uncertain. With 4 bases removed from V and 5 bases from J, the gap between germline ends came to 15 bases. CDR3 length equals 15 residues. The chain's CDR3 is CASSRPDRPHQPQHF. For the CDR3, the DNA is TGCGCCAGCAGTCGCCCTGACAGGCCCCATCAGCCCCAGCATTTT.

The V call is TRBV12-3 or TRBV12-4, the J call TRBJ2-7; D perhaps matches TRBD1 (5 bases). The CDR3 covers 13 residues. The ends were cut back, 5 bases at V and 3 bases at J, with 11 bases in the middle. The CDR3 DNA follows: TGTGCCAGCAGTCCCCAGGGAATCTACGAGCAGTACTTC. Amino acids: CASSPQGIYEQYF.

The CDR3 sequence is CASSARTSGGYNEQFF. The CDR3 nucleotides read TGTGCCAGCAGCGCCCGGACTAGCGGGGGTTACAATGAGCAGTTCTTC. The rearrangement uses TRBV5-6 and TRBJ2-1; TRBD2 matches at 13 bases. V was pared by 4 bases and J by 4 bases, with 5 bases of the junction left unmatched. Germline values: CDR1 SGHDT, CDR2 YYEEEE. The CDR3 is 16 residues long.

V and J are TRBV5-1 and TRBJ2-7, with 11 bases lining up with TRBD2. The CDR3 loop spans 15 amino acids. J was trimmed by 0 bases and V by 4 bases; bases with no gene match: 3. Germline assignment: CDR1 SGHRS and CDR2 YFSETQ. Here the CDR3 reads CASSASGGSSYEQYF. The CDR3 DNA sequence: TGCGCCAGCAGCGCTAGCGGGGGGTCCTCCTACGAGCAGTACTTC.